The present T cell receptor (beta chain) was sequenced within a study of human T cells and chemical hapten exposure. Time point meaning: pre-sensitization, week 0. Treatment denoted: therapeutic diphenylcyclopropenone sensitization with weekly scalp DPC. MiXCR was run by TCRdb on the RACE reads, yielding one entry per CDR3 protein. The sample includes fewer than 300,000 distinct CDR3 sequences, roughly 8% of them seen just once. The CDR3 sequence is 13 residues long. Germline CDR1 MNHEY, CDR2 SMNVEV (reference sequence). V lost 7 bases and J 1 base, leaving 8 bases between the germline ends. This clonotype originated in a man aged 18-30 years with alopecia areata. Some clones in this sample may be carry-over from other donors' samples. Sample: whole blood, taken in connection with sensitization to the hapten diphenylcyclopropenone (DPC). This rearrangement joins TRBV27 to TRBJ2-4; possibly TRBD2 for D (5 bases). CDR3 coding DNA: TGTGCCAGCACTGGCGGGGCCAAAAACATTCAGTACTTC. This gives the protein CASTGGAKNIQYF.